Given below is one T cell receptor (beta chain) in context. This sample was taken from a study of blood T cell repertoires in COVID-19. Germline-derived CDR1 and CDR2 are MNHEY and SMNVEV (reference sequence). V dropped 7 bases and J dropped 2 bases, with 13 bases sitting between them. The CDR3 runs to 14 residues. Repertoires were generated with immunoSEQ multiplex PCR, while TCRdb's copy carries only in-frame clones and drops some. The sample lists roughly 380,000 clones, about 90% occurring once. This clonotype was obtained from a woman under 40 who had recovered from COVID-19. The chain uses TRBV27 and TRBJ2-3; D possibly corresponds to TRBD2 (5 bases). Sequenced input: PBMCs or T cells enriched from blood (not recorded which). CDR3 residues: CASMFSAYTDTQYF. CDR3 nucleotide sequence: TGTGCCAGCATGTTTAGCGCCTACACAGATACGCAGTATTTT.